The 12 T cell receptor beta chains presented below share a single source sample, sequenced in a study of neurological immune-mediated disorders. MiXCR, applied by TCRdb to the 5' RACE reads, yields one record per CDR3 protein. This sample carries approximately 80,000 distinct CDR3 sequences, 4.3% of them seen once, and the ten largest clones take around 6%. Documented time point: longitudinal time-point 3. The sequenced sample consisted of PBMCs. The receptors here all came from a woman aged 55-75 years with multiple sclerosis.

At least ten counts were recorded for this clonotype. The V call is TRBV7-2, the J call TRBJ2-1, with D unclear. The germline gives CDR1 SGHTA, CDR2 FQGNSA. This CDR3 is built from 11 residues. V lost 2 bases and J 9 bases, leaving 5 bases between the germline ends. The CDR3 protein is CASSLFAEQFF. The DNA of the CDR3 is TGTGCCAGCAGCTTATTCGCTGAGCAGTTCTTC.

This clonotype was picked up many times. The chain's CDR3 is CASSPTTGPGHEQYF. CDR3 coding DNA: TGCGCCAGCAGCCCGACGACAGGGCCAGGACACGAGCAGTACTTC. The V and J genes are TRBV5-1 and TRBJ2-7; 7 bases align to TRBD1. CDR1 SGHRS and CDR2 YFSETQ come from the germline V gene. The CDR3 covers 15 residues. The V segment lost 4 bases and the J segment 5 bases; nucleotides outside the gene matches: 12.

A remark on this clonotype: Being one base from a much bigger clone, this may be a read error. The chain recombines TRBV7-2 with TRBJ1-3; weak D call: TRBD1 (6 bases). The CDR3 covers 13 residues. Germline V gene sequence: CDR1 SGHTA, CDR2 FQGNSA. Trimming removed 1 base at V and 11 bases at J, with 12 bases between. The CDR3 bases are TGTGCCAGCAGCTTAGGGGGGCCACTTTCCATATATTTT. Translation: CASSLGGPLSIYF.

This clonotype was seen ten or more times. The chain combines TRBV7-6 with TRBJ2-1; 12 nucleotides align to TRBD2. Germline V gene data show CDR1 as SGHVS and CDR2 as FNYEAQ. V gave up 5 bases and J gave up 6 bases; unmatched junction bases: 5. The CDR3 consists of 15 residues. The CDR3 region is CASSRGLAGLNEQFF. The CDR3 DNA sequence: TGTGCCAGCAGCAGAGGACTAGCGGGGCTCAATGAGCAGTTCTTC.

This clonotype has a count of ten or more. The chain uses TRBV12-3 or TRBV12-4 and TRBJ2-7; D could derive from TRBD1 or TRBD2 (5 bases each). This CDR3 is 14 amino acids long. Trimming removed 1 base from V and 7 bases from J, with 14 bases in between. The CDR3 DNA reads as TGTGCCAGCAGTTTAGGGGGGTCCCAGACGGAGCAGTACTTC. This encodes CASSLGGSQTEQYF.

This clonotype was found many times. An end of the junction does not agree with germline; a read error may underlie this. This chain connects TRBV5-1 to TRBJ2-3; D is undetermined. Per germline, CDR1 SGHRS and CDR2 YFSETQ. The CDR3 runs to 12 residues. The CDR3 sequence is CASSLTTDTQYF. The CDR3 nucleotides are TGTGCCAGCAGTTTAACGACAGATACGCAGTATTTT.

This clonotype has ten or more counts. The V gene is TRBV20-1, the J gene TRBJ2-5, with TRBD2 matching over 12 bases. CDR1 and CDR2 (germline): DFQATT, SNEGSKA (reference sequence). This CDR3 has 16 amino acids. Trimming removed 6 bases from V and 0 bases from J; junction bases left unmatched: 8. The CDR3 here is CSARLAGAVYQETQYF. CDR3 DNA: TGCAGTGCAAGACTAGCGGGGGCCGTGTACCAAGAGACCCAGTACTTC.

At least ten counts were recorded for this clonotype. The rearrangement links TRBV5-1 to TRBJ2-1; TRBD2 matches 10 bases. This CDR3 comprises 16 residues. V shed 4 bases, J shed 0 bases, and the junction held 4 bases outside the gene matches. CDR1 is SGHRS and CDR2 is YFSETQ in the germline V gene. CDR3 region: CASSAVAGGSYNEQFF. The CDR3 nucleotides read TGCGCCAGCAGCGCCGTAGCGGGGGGCTCCTACAATGAGCAGTTCTTC.

In this sample, this clonotype turned up many times. V is TRBV5-1 and J is TRBJ1-1, with TRBD1 matching 7 bases. Trimming at V came to 0 bases and at J to 1 base, leaving 3 bases not matched to a gene. Germline CDR1 SGHRS, CDR2 YFSETQ. The CDR3 sequence is 15 residues long. CDR3 protein: CASSLAGTANTEAFF. The CDR3 DNA is TGCGCCAGCAGCTTGGCCGGGACAGCGAACACTGAAGCTTTCTTT. Looking up the rest from reference TRBV5-1 and TRBJ1-1 gives the full variable domain: KAGVTQTPRYLIKTRGQQVTLSCSPISGHRSVSWYQQTPGQGLQFLFEYFSETQRNKGNFPGRFSGRQFSNSRSEMNVSTLELGDSALYLCASSLAGTANTEAFFGQGTRLTVV.

Many counts were recorded for this clonotype. The chain has TRBV28 and TRBJ1-1, with D perhaps matching TRBD1 (6 bases). V was cut by 4 bases and J by 4 bases, with 13 bases left in between. Germline V gene sequence: CDR1 MDHEN, CDR2 SYDVKM. This CDR3 comprises 14 residues. CDR3 nucleotides: TGTGCCAGCAGTTCCCCCGGCAGGGGCACTGAAGCTTTCTTT. This translates into CASSSPGRGTEAFF.

This clonotype showed up just once. Just one base apart from a much larger clone, this may be a read error. The chain is built from TRBV9 and TRBJ2-5; D call uncertain. The CDR3 has 16 amino acids. From germline, CDR1 is SGDLS and CDR2 YYNGEE. This CDR3 is CASSPEHPTGQESQYF. CDR3 DNA sequence: TGTGCCAGCAGCCCAGAACACCCGACCGGGCAAGAGTCCCAGTACTTC.

At least ten counts were recorded for this clonotype. This chain uses TRBV6-6 with TRBJ1-3, with a possible D match to TRBD1 (5 bases). The germline V gene encodes CDR1 MNHNY and CDR2 SVGAGI (reference sequence). V shed 5 bases and J shed 4 bases, with 18 bases lying between them. The CDR3 is 16 residues long. The CDR3, as DNA: TGTGCCAGCAGTCCCCCCGGGGCCAGGTCGGGAAACACCATATATTTT. Protein: CASSPPGARSGNTIYF.